Listed here is a single T cell receptor (beta chain). The antigen remains undetermined. These data originate in a study of a mutant IDH1 vaccine in newly diagnosed glioma. At the level of the study: The first vaccination came 4-6 weeks after radiotherapy alone, or with temozolomide cycles. Patients had received radiotherapy, temozolomide, or both previously, most receiving both.

Time point: week 47, end of study. It was 300 ug of mutant IDH1 20-mer peptide that made up each vaccine dose, given with topical imiquimod. Sequenced by immunoSEQ multiplex PCR; TCRdb stores in-frame clones only, minus some. The table includes tens of thousands of clones, roughly 80% detected once. Germline assignment: CDR1 SGHVS and CDR2 FQNEAQ. V lost 5 bases to trimming and J lost 7 bases, with 14 bases between them. This CDR3 region has 13 residues. This TCR was sampled from a man aged 25 to 40 with glioma. The sample in question was PBMCs, obtained from a glioma patient whose treatment included an IDH1 peptide vaccine. The chain joins TRBV7-8 to TRBJ1-1; D is unresolved. The CDR3, as DNA: TGTGCCAGCAGCCTATGGGCGGGTCGTGAAGCTTTCTTT. It translates to CASSLWAGREAFF.